These 19 T cell receptor beta chains originate from one sample sequenced in a study of blood T cell repertoires in COVID-19. The method was immunoSEQ multiplex PCR; TCRdb's version includes in-frame clones alone and lacks a portion of them. The sample records 150,000 to 200,000 clones, 60% to 80% being singletons. The sequencing sample was made of peripheral blood. Receptors originate from a woman in her 70s with acute or convalescent COVID-19.

The J gene is TRBJ2-7, the V gene TRBV7-6, with TRBD1 matching 7 bases. With V trimmed by 5 bases and J by 0 bases, 7 bases remained unmatched. The germline V gene encodes CDR1 SGHVS and CDR2 FNYEAQ. CDR3 size: 15 residues. CDR3 in amino acids: CASSPRRTGSYEQYF. The CDR3 coding sequence is TGTGCCAGCAGCCCCCGGAGGACAGGCTCCTACGAGCAGTACTTC.

The CDR3 here is CASSPLGTGDQPQHF. As DNA, the CDR3 is TGTGCCAGCTCACCACTCGGGACAGGGGATCAGCCCCAGCATTTT. The chain joins TRBV18 to TRBJ1-5; TRBD1 aligns across 10 bases. Germline CDR1 KGHSH, CDR2 LQKENI. The CDR3 consists of 15 residues. Trimming cost V 1 base and J 5 bases; bases outside gene matches: 2. Together with reference TRBV18 and TRBJ1-5, the CDR3 gives the full variable domain: NAGVMQNPRHLVRRRGQEARLRCSPMKGHSHVYWYRQLPEEGLKFMVYLQKENIIDESGMPKERFSAEFPKEGPSILRIQQVVRGDSAAYFCASSPLGTGDQPQHFGDGTRLSIL.

This chain uses TRBV10-3 with TRBJ2-4; 10 positions match TRBD1. The CDR3 totals 16 residues. From germline, CDR1 is ENHRY and CDR2 SYGVKD. V gave up 10 bases and J gave up 2 bases; unmatched junction bases: 11. The CDR3 is CASPGQGFGTKNIQYF. CDR3 bases: TGTGCCAGCCCGGGACAGGGGTTTGGAACCAAAAACATTCAGTACTTC.

The V gene is TRBV6-6, the J gene TRBJ2-7; a possible D gene is TRBD2 (6 bases). V was trimmed by 7 bases and J by 2 bases, leaving 18 bases between them. The CDR3 contains 15 residues. Looked up from germline, CDR1 is MNHNY and CDR2 is SVGAGI (reference sequence). DNA of the CDR3: TGTGCCAGCAAACTCGCCGGGAGCGGGCCCTACGAGCAGTACTTC. Translation: CASKLAGSGPYEQYF.

The gene calls are TRBV9 and TRBJ2-1; a possible D gene is TRBD2 (5 bases). CDR1 and CDR2 (germline): SGDLS, YYNGEE. The CDR3 has 15 amino acids. Trimming cost V 3 bases and J 2 bases, with 12 bases left between them. In DNA form, the CDR3 reads TGTGCCAGCAGCGAGGTTCAACTAGCCTACAATGAGCAGTTCTTC. Translating it yields CASSEVQLAYNEQFF.

This clone was seen more than once but under ten times. This chain joins TRBV4-1 and TRBJ2-1; 9 bases map to TRBD2. V shed 4 bases, J shed 2 bases, and the junction held 9 bases outside the gene matches. The CDR3 is 17 residues long. Germline V gene lookup returns CDR1 MGHRA and CDR2 YSYEKL. CDR3: CASSRWSSGRTYNEQFF. Here the CDR3 DNA reads TGCGCCAGCAGCCGATGGAGTAGCGGGAGAACCTACAATGAGCAGTTCTTC.

The chain links TRBV5-1 to TRBJ2-7, with a possible D match to TRBD2 (6 bases). This CDR3 comprises 15 residues. The ends were cut back, 4 bases at V and 6 bases at J, with 20 bases in the middle. The germline V gene has CDR1 SGHRS and CDR2 YFSETQ. This CDR3 is CASSPAGTGVSEQYF. The DNA of the CDR3 is TGCGCCAGCAGCCCAGCCGGGACGGGAGTTTCCGAGCAGTACTTC.

The gene calls are TRBV7-2 and TRBJ2-3, with a possible D match to TRBD1 (6 bases). V gave up 1 base and J gave up 5 bases, with 10 bases separating them. CDR3 length: 14 residues. CDR1 and CDR2 (germline): SGHTA, FQGNSA. The CDR3 sequence is CASSLGLGQDTQYF. CDR3 DNA: TGTGCCAGCAGCTTAGGTCTGGGACAAGATACGCAGTATTTT.

The V call is TRBV5-1, the J call TRBJ2-3, with D perhaps TRBD1 (6 bases). V was clipped by 4 bases and J by 6 bases, with 15 bases between them. Germline-derived CDR1 and CDR2 are SGHRS and YFSETQ. The CDR3 totals 14 residues. The CDR3 is CASSRGTFPDTQYF. CDR3 coding DNA: TGCGCCAGCAGCCGTGGGACATTCCCCGATACGCAGTATTTT.

This sequence joins TRBV3-1 (or the pseudogene TRBV3-2) and TRBJ2-2, with 8 bases that match TRBD2. This CDR3 is built from 15 residues. CDR1 and CDR2 (germline): LGHDT, YNNKEL (reference sequence). V gave up 3 bases and J gave up 4 bases; unmatched junction bases: 4. Here the CDR3 reads CASSHSAGGTGELFF. In DNA form, the CDR3 reads TGTGCCAGCAGCCATTCGGCGGGAGGCACCGGGGAGCTGTTTTTT.

This chain joins TRBV19 and TRBJ2-1, with a weak D call TRBD2 (5 bases). The CDR3 loop spans 15 amino acids. Between the trimmed V and J ends, which lost 6 bases and 2 bases, there was a span of 14 bases. Germline lookup yields CDR1 LNHDA and CDR2 SQIVND (reference sequence). The CDR3 reads CASRGGLQTYNEQFF. The DNA for the CDR3 is TGTGCCAGTAGAGGCGGACTTCAGACCTACAATGAGCAGTTCTTC.

The DNA of the CDR3 is TGTGCCATCAGTTCAGGGGCTCTGGAGACCCAGTACTTC. As protein: CAISSGALETQYF. The chain joins TRBV10-3 to TRBJ2-5; maybe TRBD1 (6 bases). The germline CDR1 and CDR2 sequences are ENHRY and SYGVKD. CDR3 length: 13 amino acids. V lost 5 bases and J 5 bases, leaving 12 bases between the germline ends.

J is TRBJ2-1 and V is TRBV19; 8 positions match TRBD2. Germline CDR1 is LNHDA and CDR2 is SQIVND (reference sequence). Trimming took 1 base from V and 7 from J; bases not matched to a gene: 6. The CDR3 extends over 15 amino acids. CDR3 region: CASSIVGSGTNEQFF. In nucleotides, the CDR3 is TGTGCCAGTAGTATAGTTGGTAGCGGGACTAATGAGCAGTTCTTC.

The chain links TRBV5-1 to TRBJ2-3, with no clear D. The CDR3 is made up of 12 amino acids. V was cut by 0 bases and J by 8 bases, with 7 bases left in between. Germline values: CDR1 SGHRS, CDR2 YFSETQ. For the CDR3, the DNA is TGCGCCAGCAGCTTGGAGTCGGGTACGCAGTATTTT. This translates into CASSLESGTQYF. Together with reference TRBV5-1 and TRBJ2-3, the CDR3 gives the full variable domain: KAGVTQTPRYLIKTRGQQVTLSCSPISGHRSVSWYQQTPGQGLQFLFEYFSETQRNKGNFPGRFSGRQFSNSRSEMNVSTLELGDSALYLCASSLESGTQYFGPGTRLTVL.

The chain links TRBV29-1 to TRBJ2-5; D possibly corresponds to TRBD2 (6 bases). CDR1 and CDR2 from the germline V gene are SQVTM and ANQGSEA. V dropped 6 bases and J dropped 2 bases, with 13 bases sitting between them. The CDR3 runs 13 residues. The CDR3 DNA reads TGCAGCGTAGCTAGCGAATGGCAAGAGACCCAGTACTTC. This translates into CSVASEWQETQYF.

CDR3 coding DNA: TGTGCCAGCAGCCCAACAGGGGACCCTGAAGCTTTCTTT. Protein sequence: CASSPTGDPEAFF. The rearrangement uses TRBV11-1 and TRBJ1-1; 7 bases are a match to TRBD1. V gave up 5 bases and J gave up 6 bases; unmatched junction bases: 6. This CDR3 has 13 amino acids. The germline V gene has CDR1 SGHAT and CDR2 FQDESV (reference sequence).

The CDR3: CASSRASNQPQHF. Written as DNA, the CDR3 is TGCGCCAGCAGCCGGGCTAGCAATCAGCCCCAGCATTTT. This chain uses TRBV4-1 with TRBJ1-5, with unresolved D. V was pared by 4 bases and J by 0 bases, with 4 bases between. In germline, CDR1 is MGHRA, CDR2 YSYEKL. This CDR3 region has 13 residues.

This clone was recorded a few times. V usage is TRBV3-1 (or the pseudogene TRBV3-2) and J usage is TRBJ2-2, with D perhaps matching TRBD2 (6 bases). Germline loops: CDR1 LGHDT, CDR2 YNNKEL (reference sequence). V lost 7 bases to trimming and J lost 4 bases, with 16 bases between them. This CDR3 has 15 amino acids. Written as DNA, the CDR3 is TGTGCCAGCATGAAGAGGAGGGGCAGCACCGGGGAGCTGTTTTTT. This translates into CASMKRRGSTGELFF.

The J gene is TRBJ2-3, the V gene TRBV30, with D unclear. Looked up from germline, CDR1 is GTSNPN and CDR2 is SVGIG (reference sequence). The CDR3 contains 15 residues. V lost 4 bases and J lost 1, with 15 bases in between. In DNA, the CDR3 is TGTGCCTGGACCCCTGGGCCGGCGCGCACAGATACGCAGTATTTT. Its translation: CAWTPGPARTDTQYF.